The T cell receptor (beta chain) described here comes from a study of patients and donors after allogeneic stem cell transplantation. From the RT-PCR reads, TCRdb called clonotypes with MiXCR, one entry per CDR3 protein. The sample shows approximately 170,000 distinct CDR3 sequences, over 25% of them seen only once. Germline CDR1 is DFQATT and CDR2 is SNEGSKA (reference sequence). The length of the CDR3 is 13 residues. V was shortened by 0 bases and J by 7 bases, with 10 bases between the two germline ends. The origin of this receptor is a human donor who was either an allogeneic HSCT recipient or a stem cell or donor lymphocyte infusion donor (not recorded which). It is not recorded whose cells these are; they may come from a transplant donor. The chain has TRBV20-1 and TRBJ1-3; the D gene is possibly TRBD1 (5 bases). Sequences were obtained from blood, either unsorted or a sorted T cell fraction (not recorded which). The CDR3 region is CSARESGANTIYF. CDR3 nucleotide sequence: TGCAGTGCTAGAGAATCCGGGGCTAACACCATATATTTT.